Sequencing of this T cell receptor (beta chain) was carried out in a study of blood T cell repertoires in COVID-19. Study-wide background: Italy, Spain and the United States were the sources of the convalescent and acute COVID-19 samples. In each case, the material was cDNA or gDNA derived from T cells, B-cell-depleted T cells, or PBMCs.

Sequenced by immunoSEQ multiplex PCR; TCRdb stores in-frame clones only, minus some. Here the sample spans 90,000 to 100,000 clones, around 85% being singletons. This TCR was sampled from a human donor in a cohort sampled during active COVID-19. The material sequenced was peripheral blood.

DNA of the CDR3: TGTGCCAGCAGCGACAGGGGGGATCCCCCCGAGCAGTACTTC. Translated, it gives CASSDRGDPPEQYF. This chain uses TRBV11-1 with TRBJ2-7; 9 bases line up with TRBD1. V lost 5 bases and J lost 6; bases outside the gene matches: 8. Germline lookup yields CDR1 SGHAT and CDR2 FQDESV (reference sequence). The length of the CDR3 is 14 residues.